The clone carrying this TCR beta chain was detected a few times. Its antigen remains unknown. The CDR3 extends over 13 amino acids. CDR1 and CDR2 (germline): MNHNS, SASEGT. V was shortened by 4 bases and J by 5 bases, with 9 bases between the two germline ends. These data originate in a study of identical twins. Whole-study results and caveats: Sequences that were out-of-frame, alpha and twin-shared displayed an excess of low generation probability. Excess sharing by twins proved weaker in beta out-of-frame sequences.

TCRdb called the 5' RACE reads again in MiXCR, with one record for every CDR3 protein. This table holds around 550,000 distinct CDR3 sequences, around 15% found once. These data are also associated with another study on yellow fever vaccine responses in identical twins.

This receptor was taken from a woman aged 18-29 years in good health. The rearrangement joins TRBV6-1 to TRBJ1-5; D ambiguous. Sequencing input: CD4+ T cells sorted from blood. CDR3 sequence (DNA): TGTGCCAGCAGTGGTGACGGAGATCAGCCCCAGCATTTT. It encodes CASSGDGDQPQHF.